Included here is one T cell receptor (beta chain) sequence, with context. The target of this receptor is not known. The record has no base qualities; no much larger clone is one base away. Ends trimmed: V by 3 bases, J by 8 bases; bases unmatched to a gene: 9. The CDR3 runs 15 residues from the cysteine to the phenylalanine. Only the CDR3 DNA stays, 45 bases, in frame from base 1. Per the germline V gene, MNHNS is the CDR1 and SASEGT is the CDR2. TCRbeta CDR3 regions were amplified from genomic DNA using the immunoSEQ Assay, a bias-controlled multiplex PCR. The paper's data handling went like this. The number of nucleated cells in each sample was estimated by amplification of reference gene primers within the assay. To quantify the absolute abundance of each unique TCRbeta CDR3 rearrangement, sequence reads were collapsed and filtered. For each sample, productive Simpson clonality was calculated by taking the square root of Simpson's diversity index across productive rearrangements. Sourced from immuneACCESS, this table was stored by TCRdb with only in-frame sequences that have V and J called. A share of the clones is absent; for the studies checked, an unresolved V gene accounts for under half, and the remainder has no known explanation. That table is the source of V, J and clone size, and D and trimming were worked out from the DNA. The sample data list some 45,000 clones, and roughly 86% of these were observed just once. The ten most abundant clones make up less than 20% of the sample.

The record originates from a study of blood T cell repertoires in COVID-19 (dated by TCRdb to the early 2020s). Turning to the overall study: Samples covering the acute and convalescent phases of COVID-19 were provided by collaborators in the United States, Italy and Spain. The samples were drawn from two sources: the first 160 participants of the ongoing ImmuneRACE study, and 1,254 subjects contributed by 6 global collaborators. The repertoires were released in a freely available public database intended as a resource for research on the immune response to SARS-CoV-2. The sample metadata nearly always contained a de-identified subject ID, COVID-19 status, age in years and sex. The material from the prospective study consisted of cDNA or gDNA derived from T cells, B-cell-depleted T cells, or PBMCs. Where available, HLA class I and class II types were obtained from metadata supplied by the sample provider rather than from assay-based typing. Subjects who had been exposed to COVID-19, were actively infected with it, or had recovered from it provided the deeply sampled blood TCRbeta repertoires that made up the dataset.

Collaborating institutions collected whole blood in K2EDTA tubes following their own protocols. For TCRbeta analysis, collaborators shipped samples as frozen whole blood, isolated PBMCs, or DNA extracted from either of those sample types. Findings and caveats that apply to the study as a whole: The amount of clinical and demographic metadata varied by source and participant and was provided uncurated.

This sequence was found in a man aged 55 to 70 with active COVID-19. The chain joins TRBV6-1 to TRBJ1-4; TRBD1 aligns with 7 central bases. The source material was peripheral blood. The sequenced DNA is TGTGCCAGCAGTGAGATGAGGGGGCTAGGAGAAAAACTGTTTTTT. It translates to CASSEMRGLGEKLFF.